This TCR beta chain was profiled in a study of cytomegalovirus exposure and HLA in healthy donors. Use of 60 Vbeta and 13 Jbeta primers characterized the PCR. Using immunoSEQ multiplex PCR, the repertoire was profiled, and TCRdb retains in-frame clones only, with some absent. The table shows 150,000 to 200,000 clones, with about four fifths occurring only once. Trimming removed 7 bases at V and 2 bases at J, with 9 bases between. The germline CDR1 and CDR2 sequences are SNHLY and FYNNEI. There are 12 residues in the CDR3. To note about this clone: The antigen remains unidentified.

Study-wide points: Presence/absence analyses rested on an assumption that sequencing depth was roughly uniform across donors.

This chain uses TRBV2 with TRBJ2-7; a possible D gene is TRBD1 (6 bases). Sequencing was carried out using PBMCs. The source of this sequence is a girl aged 5-17 years in good health and CMV-seropositive. CDR3 sequence reads: CASTAGAYEQYF. CDR3 DNA: TGTGCCAGCACAGCAGGGGCCTACGAGCAGTACTTC.